The TCR beta chain described here comes from a study of identical twins. The germline V and J ends were trimmed by 6 bases and 4 bases, with 13 bases remaining between them. CDR3 length: 14 amino acids. Study results and limitations: Its conclusions, products of cross-sectional statistical analysis, did not come from following the same donors. Memory repertoires showed no such pattern, whereas abundant cord blood beta clonotypes carried fewer insertions.

Template switching introduced a universal primer site, and the cDNA bore unique molecular identifiers. TCRdb used MiXCR to reprocess the 5' RACE reads, holding one entry per CDR3 protein. The sample lists about 810,000 distinct CDR3 sequences; roughly 12% were seen once. Concerning this clonotype itself: Its antigen is not known.

These same data were also listed under a study on yellow fever vaccine responses in identical twins.

Sequenced input: PBMCs. The receptor comes from a woman under 30 in good health. The chain recombines TRBV12-3 or TRBV12-4 with TRBJ1-5, with no clear D. The CDR3 sequence is CASSPVLGNQPQHF. The CDR3 DNA sequence: TGTGCCAGCAGCCCCGTCCTCGGAAATCAGCCCCAGCATTTT.